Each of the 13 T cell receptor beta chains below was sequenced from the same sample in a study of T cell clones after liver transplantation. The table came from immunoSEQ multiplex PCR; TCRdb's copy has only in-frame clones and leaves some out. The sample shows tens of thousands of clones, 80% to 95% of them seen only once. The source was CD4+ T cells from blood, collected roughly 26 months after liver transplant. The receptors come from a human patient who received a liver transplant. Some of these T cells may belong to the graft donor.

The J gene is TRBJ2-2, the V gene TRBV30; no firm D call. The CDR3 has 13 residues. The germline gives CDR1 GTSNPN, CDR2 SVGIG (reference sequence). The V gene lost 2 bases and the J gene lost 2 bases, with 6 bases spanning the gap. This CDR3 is CAWSKTNTGELFF. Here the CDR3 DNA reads TGTGCCTGGAGTAAAACTAACACCGGGGAGCTGTTTTTT.

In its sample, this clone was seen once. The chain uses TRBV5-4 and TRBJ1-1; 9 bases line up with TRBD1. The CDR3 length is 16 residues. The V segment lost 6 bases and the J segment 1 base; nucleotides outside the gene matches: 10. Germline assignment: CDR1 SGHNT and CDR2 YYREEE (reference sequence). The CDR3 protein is CASTSPGTGWNTEAFF. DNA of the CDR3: TGTGCCAGCACCTCTCCCGGGACAGGGTGGAACACTGAAGCTTTCTTT. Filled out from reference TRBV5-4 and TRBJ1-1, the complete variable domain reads ETGVTQSPTHLIKTRGQQVTLRCSSQSGHNTVSWYQQALGQGPQFIFQYYREEENGRGNFPPRFSGLQFPNYSSELNVNALELDDSALYLCASTSPGTGWNTEAFFGQGTRLTVV.

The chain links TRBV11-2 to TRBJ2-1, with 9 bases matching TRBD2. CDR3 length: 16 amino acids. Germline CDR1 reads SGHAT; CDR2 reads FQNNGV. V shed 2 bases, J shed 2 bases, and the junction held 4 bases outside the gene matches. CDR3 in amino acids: CASSLQLAGAYNEQFF. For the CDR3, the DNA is TGTGCCAGCAGCTTACAACTAGCGGGCGCCTACAATGAGCAGTTCTTC.

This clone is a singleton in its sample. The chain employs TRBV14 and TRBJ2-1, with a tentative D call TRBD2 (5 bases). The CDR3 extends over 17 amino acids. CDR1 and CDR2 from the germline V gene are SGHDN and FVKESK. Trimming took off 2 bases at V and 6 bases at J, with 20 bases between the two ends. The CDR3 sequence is CASSQSRPGNLLNEQFF. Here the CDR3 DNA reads TGTGCCAGCAGCCAAAGCCGTCCCGGGAACCTCCTCAATGAGCAGTTCTTC.

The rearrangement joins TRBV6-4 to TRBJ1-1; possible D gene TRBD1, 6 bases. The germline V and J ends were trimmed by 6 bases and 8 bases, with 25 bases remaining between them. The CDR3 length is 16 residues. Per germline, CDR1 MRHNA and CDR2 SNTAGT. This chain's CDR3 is CASRGTREVRLTEAFF. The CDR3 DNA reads TGTGCCAGCAGGGGGACACGCGAGGTACGCCTGACGGAAGCTTTCTTT.

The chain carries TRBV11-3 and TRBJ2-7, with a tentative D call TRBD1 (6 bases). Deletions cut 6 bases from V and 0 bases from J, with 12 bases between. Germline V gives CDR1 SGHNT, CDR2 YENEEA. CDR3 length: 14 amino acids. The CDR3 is CASSGQRNSYEQYF. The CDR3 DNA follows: TGTGCCAGCAGTGGACAGCGAAACTCCTACGAGCAGTACTTC.

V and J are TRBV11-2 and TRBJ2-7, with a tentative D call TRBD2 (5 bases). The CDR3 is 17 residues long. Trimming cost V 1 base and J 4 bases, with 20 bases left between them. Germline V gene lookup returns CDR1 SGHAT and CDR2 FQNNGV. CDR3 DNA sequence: TGTGCCAGCAGCTTAGTACCGGGTTTGGGCGCGGGTTACGAGCAGTACTTC. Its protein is CASSLVPGLGAGYEQYF.

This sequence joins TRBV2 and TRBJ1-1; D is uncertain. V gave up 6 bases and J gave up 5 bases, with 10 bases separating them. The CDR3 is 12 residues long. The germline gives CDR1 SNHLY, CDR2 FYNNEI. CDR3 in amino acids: CASSALGTEAFF. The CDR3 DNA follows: TGTGCCAGCAGCGCGCTAGGAACTGAAGCTTTCTTT.

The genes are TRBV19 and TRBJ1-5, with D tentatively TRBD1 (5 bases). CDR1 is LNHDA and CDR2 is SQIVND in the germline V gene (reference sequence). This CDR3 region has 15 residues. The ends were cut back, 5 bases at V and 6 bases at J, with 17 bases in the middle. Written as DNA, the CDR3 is TGTGCCAGTAGTCCCCAGGGCGGGGGAGGTCAGCCCCAGCATTTT. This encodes CASSPQGGGGQPQHF. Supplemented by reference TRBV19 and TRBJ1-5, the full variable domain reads DGGITQSPKYLFRKEGQNVTLSCEQNLNHDAMYWYRQDPGQGLRLIYYSQIVNDFQKGDIAEGYSVSREKKESFPLTVTSAQKNPTAFYLCASSPQGGGGQPQHFGDGTRLSIL.

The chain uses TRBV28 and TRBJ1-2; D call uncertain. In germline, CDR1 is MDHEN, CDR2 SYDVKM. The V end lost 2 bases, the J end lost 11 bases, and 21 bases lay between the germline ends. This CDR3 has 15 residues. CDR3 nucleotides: TGTGCCAGCAGTTTAGGCACCCTCGGGGTGGGAGGATACACCTTC. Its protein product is CASSLGTLGVGGYTF.

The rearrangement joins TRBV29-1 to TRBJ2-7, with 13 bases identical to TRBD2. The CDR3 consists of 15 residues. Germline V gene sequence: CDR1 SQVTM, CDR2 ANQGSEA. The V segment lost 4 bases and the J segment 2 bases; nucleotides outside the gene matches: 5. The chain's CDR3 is CSVAGTSGIPYEQYF. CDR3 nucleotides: TGCAGCGTTGCCGGGACTAGCGGGATCCCCTACGAGCAGTACTTC.

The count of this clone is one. CDR3 coding DNA: TGCAGTGCTAGAGATCGGGATGAGCAGTTCTTC. Amino acids: CSARDRDEQFF. The chain recombines TRBV20-1 with TRBJ2-1; D gene unclear. The CDR3 is 11 amino acids. Trimming removed 0 bases from V and 8 bases from J, with 5 bases in between. Germline CDR1 DFQATT, CDR2 SNEGSKA (reference sequence).

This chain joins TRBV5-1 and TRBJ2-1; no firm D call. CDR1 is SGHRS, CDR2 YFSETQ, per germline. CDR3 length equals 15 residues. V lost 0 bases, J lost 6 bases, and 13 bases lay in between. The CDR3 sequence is CASSLEWGGGNEQFF. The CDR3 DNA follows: TGCGCCAGCAGCTTGGAATGGGGTGGCGGCAATGAGCAGTTCTTC.